Presented here are 3 T cell receptor beta chains from one specimen sequenced in a study of control samples from healthy donors and cancer patients. The data were produced by immunoSEQ multiplex PCR, yet TCRdb's version contains in-frame clones alone and is incomplete. The sample has about 220,000 clones, around 94% seen once; the top ten hold less than 1.6%. Source material: blood. These receptors were obtained from a man aged 45-65 years in good health.

This chain uses TRBV6-6 with TRBJ2-2; 10 positions agree with TRBD1. The germline V gene has CDR1 MNHNY and CDR2 SVGAGI (reference sequence). The length of the CDR3 is 14 residues. Unmatched junction bases numbered 8, after V lost 8 bases and J lost 8 bases. The CDR3 sequence: CASSWGQGRGELFF. CDR3 DNA sequence: TGTGCCAGCTCTTGGGGACAGGGGCGTGGGGAGCTGTTTTTT.

The CDR3 sequence is CASSLRPGTGLNTEAFF. CDR3 in DNA: TGTGCCAGCAGCTTACGTCCCGGGACAGGGTTGAACACTGAAGCTTTCTTT. The V call is TRBV7-6, the J call TRBJ1-1; TRBD1 matches 9 bases. With 2 bases clipped from V and 0 bases from J, the junction kept 7 bases outside the gene matches. Looked up from germline, CDR1 is SGHVS and CDR2 is FNYEAQ. This CDR3 region has 17 residues.

The chain joins TRBV28 to TRBJ1-2; D is undetermined. Trimming left V 5 bases short and J 8 bases short, with 18 bases between. The CDR3 is 14 amino acids. The germline V gene has CDR1 MDHEN and CDR2 SYDVKM. In DNA form, the CDR3 reads TGTGCCAGCAGTCCCCTGCACCTAGGAAGAGGCTACACCTTC. It specifies CASSPLHLGRGYTF.